Presented here are 32 T cell receptor beta chains from one specimen sequenced in a study of cytomegalovirus exposure and HLA in healthy donors. Use of 60 Vbeta and 13 Jbeta primers characterized the PCR. Only in-frame clones appear in the TCRdb table, and some are missing; sequencing was by immunoSEQ multiplex PCR. The table lists 150,000 to 200,000 clones, 62% of them singletons. Sequencing was performed on PBMCs. The receptors were sampled from a man aged 35-49 years in good health and CMV-seronegative.

CDR3 DNA: TGTGCCAGCAGCTCCCCCCGGTTAGCAACAGATACGCAGTATTTT. Amino acid sequence: CASSSPRLATDTQYF. This sequence joins TRBV11-2 and TRBJ2-3; D unresolved. There are 15 residues in the CDR3. Trimming took off 4 bases at V and 3 bases at J, with 14 bases between the two ends. In germline, CDR1 is SGHAT, CDR2 FQNNGV.

This clone was recorded a few times. V and J are TRBV5-1 and TRBJ1-1; D might be TRBD1 (5 bases). The CDR3 length is 14 residues. Germline CDR1 SGHRS, CDR2 YFSETQ. V shed 4 bases and J shed 4 bases, with 14 bases lying between them. CDR3 sequence reads: CASSGGGLGTEAFF. The CDR3 DNA follows: TGCGCCAGCAGCGGGGGGGGTCTAGGCACTGAAGCTTTCTTT.

This clone appeared a few times. This chain links TRBV30 with TRBJ2-7, with D possibly matching TRBD2 (6 bases). The CDR3 has 11 residues. Deletions cut 2 bases from V and 6 bases from J, with 8 bases between. Germline CDR1 is GTSNPN and CDR2 is SVGIG (reference sequence). The DNA of the CDR3 is TGTGCCTGGAGTTGGGAGGCCGAGCAGTACTTC. This encodes CAWSWEAEQYF.

This clone appeared a few times. This chain's CDR3 is CASRAGQGNEQYF. CDR3 sequence (DNA): TGTGCCAGCAGGGCAGGACAGGGGAACGAGCAGTACTTC. The chain links TRBV6-1 to TRBJ2-7; 9 positions match TRBD1. With 6 bases clipped from V and 5 bases from J, the junction kept 5 bases outside the gene matches. The CDR3 has 13 residues. Germline CDR1 reads MNHNS; CDR2 reads SASEGT.

This sequence joins TRBV5-1 and TRBJ2-5, with 12 bases that match TRBD2. Germline V gene data show CDR1 as SGHRS and CDR2 as YFSETQ. V trimming: 0 bases; J trimming: 2 bases; junction bases outside the gene matches: 5. The CDR3 totals 17 residues. DNA of the CDR3: TGCGCCAGCAGCTTGGGACTAGCGGGAGAGTGGCAAGAGACCCAGTACTTC. Encoded protein: CASSLGLAGEWQETQYF.

The CDR3 bases are TGTGCCAGCAGCTTGGACCCCGAGGAGGGGCAGTTCTTC. Encoded protein: CASSLDPEEGQFF. This chain joins TRBV5-6 and TRBJ2-1, with a tentative D call TRBD2 (6 bases). CDR3 length: 13 amino acids. Germline values: CDR1 SGHDT, CDR2 YYEEEE. V lost 0 bases to trimming and J lost 12 bases, with 13 bases between them.

CDR3 protein: CASSEASYEQYF. CDR3 DNA sequence: TGCGCCAGCAGTGAGGCATCCTACGAGCAGTACTTC. The rearrangement uses TRBV5-1 and TRBJ2-7, with D hard to call. The V gene's germline CDR1 is SGHRS and CDR2 YFSETQ. The CDR3 extends over 12 amino acids. V lost 5 bases, J lost 1 base, and 7 bases lay in between.

The chain links TRBV5-3 to TRBJ1-1, with TRBD1 matching over 7 bases. TRBV5-3 is annotated as an ORF whose role is uncertain. V lost 4 bases, J lost 5 bases, and 14 bases stayed unmatched. The CDR3 has 16 residues. The chain's CDR3 is CARSPETGKGRTEAFF. The CDR3 DNA sequence: TGTGCCAGAAGCCCCGAGACAGGGAAGGGTAGGACTGAAGCTTTCTTT.

The genes are TRBV4-2 and TRBJ2-5; the match to TRBD2 covers 7 bases. Germline values: CDR1 LGHNA, CDR2 YNFKEQ. The CDR3 length is 15 residues. J lost 2 bases, V lost 4 bases, and 7 bases had no gene match. CDR3 DNA sequence: TGTGCCAGCAGCCCCAGAGAGGGAGGGCAAGAGACCCAGTACTTC. Its protein is CASSPREGGQETQYF.

The V call is TRBV6-5, the J call TRBJ1-1, with TRBD1 as a possible D gene (5 bases). CDR3 size: 14 residues. Germline lookup yields CDR1 MNHEY and CDR2 SVGAGI. V lost 2 bases and J 4 bases, leaving 11 bases between the germline ends. CDR3 region: CASSYGKRGTEAFF. The CDR3 DNA sequence: TGTGCCAGCAGTTACGGGAAAAGGGGCACTGAAGCTTTCTTT.

The table lists this clone with many counts. The chain carries TRBV4-3 and TRBJ2-1; TRBD2 is a possible D gene (6 bases). V lost 0 bases and J 0 bases, leaving 9 bases between the germline ends. CDR1 is LGHNA, CDR2 YSLEER, per germline. This CDR3 region has 16 residues. As DNA, the CDR3 is TGCGCCAGCAGCCAAGATAGCGGAGGCTCCTACAATGAGCAGTTCTTC. Translation gives CASSQDSGGSYNEQFF.

The J gene is TRBJ1-4, the V gene TRBV27; the D is unclear. Germline V CDR1 and CDR2: MNHEY, SMNVEV (reference sequence). Between the trimmed V and J ends, which lost 7 bases and 5 bases, there was a span of 11 bases. The CDR3 runs to 13 residues. CDR3 bases: TGTGCCAGCACGGTGAGCCCCAATGAAAAACTGTTTTTT. Protein product: CASTVSPNEKLFF.

This clone has more than one count but fewer than ten. The chain employs TRBV6-5 and TRBJ2-5; 7 nucleotides align to TRBD1. Germline V CDR1 and CDR2: MNHEY, SVGAGI. The CDR3 spans 14 residues. V lost 4 bases and J lost 1; bases outside the gene matches: 3. The CDR3: CASSLQGSQETQYF. Here the CDR3 DNA reads TGTGCCAGCAGTTTACAGGGGTCCCAAGAGACCCAGTACTTC.

This chain links TRBV7-9 with TRBJ2-7, with 9 bases aligning to TRBD1. V lost 4 bases to trimming and J lost 3 bases; unmatched junction nucleotides: 13. Germline-derived CDR1 and CDR2 are SEHNR and FQNEAQ (reference sequence). The CDR3 spans 17 residues. CDR3 bases: TGTGCCAGCAGCTCTAATACCGGGACAGGGCCCTTCTACGAGCAGTACTTC. Translated: CASSSNTGTGPFYEQYF.

This chain joins TRBV28 and TRBJ2-3, with 8 bases lining up with TRBD1. Germline CDR1 and CDR2: MDHEN and SYDVKM. There are 13 residues in the CDR3. V lost 6 bases, J lost 5 bases, and 4 bases stayed unmatched. The CDR3 protein is CASSWTGLDTQYF. The CDR3 bases are TGTGCCAGCAGCTGGACAGGGTTAGATACGCAGTATTTT.

This clone was detected only a few times. This sequence joins TRBV5-4 and TRBJ2-3, with TRBD1 identical over 10 bases. V lost 7 bases and J lost 4; bases outside the gene matches: 6. The length of the CDR3 is 14 residues. CDR1 and CDR2 (germline): SGHNT, YYREEE (reference sequence). CDR3: CASLLDRGADTQYF. DNA for the CDR3: TGTGCCAGCCTTTTGGACAGGGGGGCAGATACGCAGTATTTT.

This clone was found a few times. This chain joins TRBV6-1 and TRBJ2-5; 11 positions agree with TRBD2. V trimming: 6 bases; J trimming: 4 bases; junction bases outside the gene matches: 7. The CDR3 contains 15 residues. Germline V gives CDR1 MNHNS, CDR2 SASEGT. DNA for the CDR3: TGTGCCAGCAGCGTAGCGGGGGGGCGAGGAGAGACCCAGTACTTC. It encodes CASSVAGGRGETQYF.

J is TRBJ2-3 and V is TRBV28; D is ambiguous. The V end lost 3 bases, the J end lost 5 bases, and 6 bases lay between the germline ends. This CDR3 comprises 12 residues. CDR1 MDHEN and CDR2 SYDVKM come from the germline V gene. The CDR3 protein is CASSFLGDTQYF. The CDR3 DNA reads TGTGCCAGCAGTTTCCTAGGAGATACGCAGTATTTT.

The V gene is TRBV14, the J gene TRBJ2-1, with 8 bases lining up with TRBD2. This CDR3 has 13 amino acids. Germline V gene data show CDR1 as SGHDN and CDR2 as FVKESK. V lost 5 bases and J lost 4; bases outside the gene matches: 1. CDR3 protein: CASSSGGYNEQFF. CDR3 DNA: TGTGCCAGCAGCTCGGGGGGGTACAATGAGCAGTTCTTC.

This clone has only a few counts. The CDR3 here is CASSFGTTAYEQYF. The CDR3 region has the DNA TGTGCCAGCAGCTTCGGGACTACAGCCTACGAGCAGTACTTC. The chain links TRBV11-2 to TRBJ2-7; 7 bases are shared with TRBD2. The CDR3 runs to 14 residues. Per the germline V gene, CDR1 is SGHAT and CDR2 is FQNNGV. Trimming removed 3 bases from V and 2 bases from J; junction bases left unmatched: 4. The whole variable domain, remainder taken from reference TRBV11-2 and TRBJ2-7, is EAGVAQSPRYKIIEKRQSVAFWCNPISGHATLYWYQQILGQGPKLLIQFQNNGVVDDSQLPKDRFSAERLKGVDSTLKIQPAKLEDSAVYLCASSFGTTAYEQYFGPGTRLTVT.

This clone has a handful of counts. The gene calls are TRBV15 and TRBJ2-1; 8 nucleotides agree with TRBD2. The CDR3 has 15 amino acids. CDR1 is LNHNV and CDR2 is YYDKDF in the germline V gene (reference sequence). V was pared by 4 bases and J by 8 bases, with 10 bases of the junction left unmatched. CDR3 amino acids: CATSNYRGGLDEQFF. The CDR3 nucleotides read TGTGCCACCAGCAACTACCGGGGGGGCCTAGATGAGCAGTTCTTC.

This clone was detected a few times. V gene TRBV29-1 combines with J gene TRBJ2-5; no firm D call. Germline assignment: CDR1 SQVTM and CDR2 ANQGSEA. V gave up 4 bases and J gave up 0 bases, with 6 bases separating them. This CDR3 is built from 12 residues. The CDR3 loop is CSVGQNQETQYF. The DNA of the CDR3 is TGCAGCGTTGGTCAGAACCAAGAGACCCAGTACTTC.

The CDR3 coding sequence is TGTGCCTGGAGGGGGCGGGACAGGGGAGTGAACACTGAAGCTTTCTTT. Encoded protein: CAWRGRDRGVNTEAFF. V and J are TRBV30 and TRBJ1-1; 10 positions agree with TRBD1. This CDR3 contains 16 residues. V dropped 3 bases and J dropped 0; count of bases not matched to a gene: 7. The germline V gene has CDR1 GTSNPN and CDR2 SVGIG (reference sequence).

The chain employs TRBV28 and TRBJ2-3; the match to TRBD2 covers 8 bases. The CDR3 is 15 residues long. The V gene's germline CDR1 is MDHEN and CDR2 SYDVKM. J gave up 0 bases and V 6 bases, and 5 bases lay outside the gene matches. CDR3 residues: CASSPIAGSTDTQYF. The CDR3 nucleotides read TGTGCCAGCAGCCCCATAGCGGGGAGCACAGATACGCAGTATTTT.

The chain links TRBV11-2 to TRBJ1-1, with no clear D. CDR3 size: 14 residues. Trimming left V 5 bases short and J 5 bases short, with 15 bases between. Per germline, CDR1 SGHAT and CDR2 FQNNGV. In nucleotides, the CDR3 is TGTGCCAGCAGCCCTGGATCCCCGGGGACTGAAGCTTTCTTT. Translation gives CASSPGSPGTEAFF. Drawing the rest from reference TRBV11-2 and TRBJ1-1, the complete variable domain is EAGVAQSPRYKIIEKRQSVAFWCNPISGHATLYWYQQILGQGPKLLIQFQNNGVVDDSQLPKDRFSAERLKGVDSTLKIQPAKLEDSAVYLCASSPGSPGTEAFFGQGTRLTVV.

In DNA, the CDR3 is TGTGCCAGCAGCGCGGAGGGGGGGTATGGGGGCTACACCTTC. Amino acid sequence: CASSAEGGYGGYTF. The rearrangement uses TRBV9 and TRBJ1-2, with a weak D call TRBD1 (6 bases). From germline, CDR1 is SGDLS and CDR2 YYNGEE. This CDR3 region has 14 residues. The V and J ends lost 3 bases and 8 bases respectively, with 17 bases between them.

V is TRBV29-1 and J is TRBJ2-1; possibly TRBD1 for D (5 bases). Trimming stripped 4 bases from V and 4 bases from J, with 14 bases between. Germline CDR1 SQVTM, CDR2 ANQGSEA. The CDR3 extends over 14 amino acids. The DNA of the CDR3 is TGCAGCGTTGTTCCTGCAGGGCGATACAATGAGCAGTTCTTC. This translates into CSVVPAGRYNEQFF.

This clone was counted between two and nine times. This chain joins TRBV18 and TRBJ2-7; 9 bases match TRBD1. Unmatched junction bases numbered 12, after V lost 4 bases and J lost 5 bases. Germline assignment: CDR1 KGHSH and CDR2 LQKENI. The CDR3 is 16 amino acids. The DNA of the CDR3 is TGTGCCAGCTCACGAAGGGAACAGGGGGCAAGTGACGAGCAGTACTTC. Its translation: CASSRREQGASDEQYF.

The J gene is TRBJ1-2, the V gene TRBV10-2, with 7 nucleotides matching TRBD1. V shed 6 bases and J 7 bases; nucleotides not matched to a gene: 17. CDR1 is WSHSY, CDR2 SAAADI, per germline. This CDR3 is built from 16 residues. CDR3 sequence reads: CASSDLLQGNNLGYTF. CDR3 sequence (DNA): TGCGCCAGCAGCGATTTATTACAGGGGAACAATCTTGGCTACACCTTC.

The chain joins TRBV11-3 to TRBJ2-2, with TRBD2 matching over 11 bases. Germline CDR1 and CDR2: SGHNT and YENEEA. The CDR3 loop spans 17 amino acids. The junction had 5 bases not matched to a gene; V was cut back by 1 base and J by 4 bases. The CDR3 loop is CASSLGGTSGFTGELFF. The CDR3 nucleotides are TGTGCCAGCAGCTTAGGGGGGACTAGCGGTTTCACCGGGGAGCTGTTTTTT.

The chain has TRBV18 and TRBJ2-1, with 9 bases lining up with TRBD1. J was trimmed by 8 bases and V by 2 bases; bases with no gene match: 10. This CDR3 is 16 amino acids long. Germline CDR1 and CDR2: KGHSH and LQKENI. CDR3 residues: CASSPEGWTGEDEQFF. The CDR3 DNA sequence: TGTGCCAGCTCACCAGAGGGTTGGACAGGGGAGGATGAGCAGTTCTTC.

The chain recombines TRBV30 with TRBJ1-5, with D possibly TRBD1 on 6 matching bases. CDR1 GTSNPN and CDR2 SVGIG come from the germline V gene (reference sequence). The length of the CDR3 is 14 residues. V shed 4 bases and J shed 6 bases, with 16 bases lying between them. The CDR3 loop reads CAWTDTGFGQPQHF. CDR3 nucleotide sequence: TGTGCCTGGACCGATACAGGGTTTGGTCAGCCCCAGCATTTT.